This T cell receptor beta chain was recovered during a study of cytomegalovirus exposure and HLA in healthy donors. PCR involved 60 Vbeta and 13 Jbeta primers. The repertoire was sequenced with immunoSEQ multiplex PCR; TCRdb's copy has only in-frame clones and lacks some. The data contain about 130,000 clones, around three quarters of them singletons. This CDR3 is 13 amino acids long. Likely unrecorded immune exposures existed in these nominally healthy donors. This clonotype originated in a man aged 35 to 55 in good health and CMV-seronegative. The rearrangement uses TRBV21-1 and TRBJ1-2; the table calls TRBD1, which could not be checked here. TRBV21-1 is recorded as a pseudogene. The sequenced sample was PBMCs. CDR3 region: CASSRARDYGYTF. The CDR3 DNA reads as TGTGCCAGCAGCAGAGCCAGGGACTATGGCTACACCTTC.